This T cell receptor beta chain is from a study of blood T cell repertoires in COVID-19 (dated by TCRdb to 2019 to 2021). Background for the entire study: Collaborator samples came from the United States, Italy and Spain and covered acute and convalescent phases of COVID-19. The prospective study material was composed of cDNA or gDNA derived from T cells, B-cell-depleted T cells, or PBMCs. Subjects who had been exposed to COVID-19, were actively infected with it, or had recovered from it provided the deeply sampled blood TCRbeta repertoires that made up the dataset. A freely available public database, intended as a resource for researchers studying the immune response to SARS-CoV-2, is where the repertoires were released. The samples were drawn from two sources: the first 160 participants of the ongoing ImmuneRACE study, and fewer than 1,500 subjects contributed by 6 global collaborators. A de-identified subject ID, COVID-19 status, age in years and sex were almost always included in the sample metadata. Where available, HLA class I and class II types were taken from metadata supplied by the sample provider and were not determined by assay-based typing. What the authors observed across the whole study: Clinical and demographic metadata were provided uncurated, with the amount varying by source and participant.

Reading the germline V gene gives CDR1 SGHTA and CDR2 FQGNSA. Clipping removes 6 bases from V and 1 base from J, with 3 as the unmatched junction base count. The CDR3 starts with the cysteine, ends with the phenylalanine, and has 14 residues. Only the CDR3 DNA stays, 42 bases, in frame from base 1. TCRbeta CDR3 regions were amplified from genomic DNA using the immunoSEQ Assay, a bias-controlled multiplex PCR. In the original analysis: Nucleated cell counts per sample were estimated from amplification of reference gene primers within the assay. Sequence reads were collapsed and filtered to measure the absolute abundance of every unique TCRbeta CDR3 rearrangement. For each sample, productive Simpson clonality was calculated by taking the square root of Simpson's diversity index across productive rearrangements. Held by TCRdb, this immuneACCESS table contains in-frame sequences only and omits some clones. Under half of the omission traces to an unresolved V gene where checked; the cause of the rest is unknown. That table supplies the V and J calls and clone size; D and trimming were determined from the DNA. This sample gives about 180,000 clones in total; approximately 81% of them show up just once. Roughly 18% of the sample is in the top ten clones.

Concerning this clone itself: Its recognized antigen is unknown. Base qualities were left out, and no much larger clone turns up one base away.

One collaborating source in Seattle enrolled patients while the patients were actively infected and followed the patients over time throughout the course of disease. Collaborating institutions collected whole blood in K2EDTA tubes following their own protocols. For TCRbeta analysis, collaborators shipped samples in one of three forms: frozen whole blood, isolated PBMCs, or DNA extracted from either of those sample types. The sequence links TRBV7-2 to TRBJ2-1; TRBD1 aligns with 7 central bases. Sequencing input: peripheral blood. The sequence derives from a person between 65 and 80 years old with COVID-19, enrolled during active disease. The base sequence is TGTGCCAGCAGTACGGGACAGTCCTACAATGAGCAGTTCTTC. Translated, it gives CASSTGQSYNEQFF.